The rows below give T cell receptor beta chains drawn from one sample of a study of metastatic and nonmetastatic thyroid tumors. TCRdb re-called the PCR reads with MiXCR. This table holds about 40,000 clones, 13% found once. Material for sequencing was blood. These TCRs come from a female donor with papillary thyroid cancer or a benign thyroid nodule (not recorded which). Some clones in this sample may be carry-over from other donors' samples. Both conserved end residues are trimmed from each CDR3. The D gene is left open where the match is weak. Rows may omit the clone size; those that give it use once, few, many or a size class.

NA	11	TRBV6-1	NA	AILDITGNTIY
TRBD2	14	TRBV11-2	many	ASSLSSGRAWNEQF
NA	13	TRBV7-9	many	ASSYPGSGANVLT
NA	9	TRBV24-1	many	ATKGGGINT
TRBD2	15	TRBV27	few	ASTFRGTSGNTGELF
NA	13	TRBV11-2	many	ASSLDNQPNYGYT
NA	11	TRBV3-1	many	ASSQSPDQPQH
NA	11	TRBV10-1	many	ASSEGSGREAF
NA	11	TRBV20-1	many	SARSGSGNTIY
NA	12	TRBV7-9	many	ASSSLLGEEGYT
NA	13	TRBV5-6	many	ASSLRGNGNSPLH
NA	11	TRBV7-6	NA	ASIVTGSTEAF
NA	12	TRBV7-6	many	ASSVGAVSTEAF
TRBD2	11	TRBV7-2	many	ASSRHSGNEQF
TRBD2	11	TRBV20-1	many	SAIAGGWNEQF
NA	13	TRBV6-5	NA	ASSYSMNSNQPQH
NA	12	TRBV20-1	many	SADGQQSTDTQY
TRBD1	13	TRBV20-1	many	SASMGQGSNQPQH
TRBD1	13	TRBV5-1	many	ASSSNTGTGLEQY
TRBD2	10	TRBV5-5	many	ASSLGGRSVS
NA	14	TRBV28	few	ASSLSLAGSGYGYT
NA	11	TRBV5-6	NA	ASADTTSDTIY
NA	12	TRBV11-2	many	ASSLRREGNTIY
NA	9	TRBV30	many	AWSNVGEQY